This entry concerns a single T cell receptor (beta chain). Primers included in the PCR were 60 Vbeta and 13 Jbeta primers. Original methodology: Later reanalysis found roughly 80 million unique TCR beta chains, about 10 million of them shared. Clones were read by immunoSEQ multiplex PCR, and TCRdb kept only the in-frame ones, dropping some. The V and J calls and clone size are taken from that table; D and trimming were inferred from the DNA. The table has some 130,000 clones, roughly 79% seen once; the top ten hold approximately 0.9%. These data originate in a study of cytomegalovirus exposure and HLA in healthy donors. This CDR3 has 16 amino acids. Trimming shortened V by 6 bases and J by 4 bases, and 18 bases separated the two germline ends. The germline gives CDR1 SNHLY, CDR2 FYNNEI.

The chain couples TRBV2 to TRBJ2-2; D might be TRBD2 (5 bases). What was sequenced was PBMCs. The origin of this receptor is a man aged 18 to 35 in good health and CMV-seronegative. CDR3 amino acids: CASREARVVITGELFF. CDR3 DNA: TGTGCCAGCAGGGAGGCGAGGGTAGTTATCACCGGGGAGCTGTTTTTT.